The sequence of this T cell receptor (beta chain) was determined in a study of graft-versus-host responses after intestinal transplantation. Study at large: Grafts were multivisceral, liver-intestinal, or isolated intestinal.

Both intraepithelial and lamina propria lymphocytes were released by processing graft tissue. Here immunoSEQ multiplex PCR was the method, and the copy in TCRdb shows in-frame clones only, minus some. Altogether thousands of clones are present, over 65% being singletons, with the ten largest covering approximately 33%. Notes on the study in general: An association linked early post-transplant HvG declines with peak circulating GvH clone levels.

Remarks on this clone: Its antigen is unidentified.

The origin of this receptor is a human patient who received an intestinal transplant, so some T cells may come from the graft donor. The sample consisted of ileum tissue, taken about 70 weeks after intestinal transplant.

The CDR3 DNA is TGTGCCAGCAGTGAAGTGGGGGGCTCTGGGGCCAACGTCCTGACTTTC. It codes for CASSEVGGSGANVLTF. The chain uses TRBV6-4 and TRBJ2-6, with D perhaps matching TRBD2 (6 bases). The V gene lost 3 bases and the J gene lost 0 bases, with 9 bases spanning the gap. The V gene's germline CDR1 is MRHNA and CDR2 SNTAGT. CDR3 length equals 16 residues.